One and the same sample provided the 27 T cell receptor beta chains below, sequenced in a study of spatial heterogeneity in lung cancer. Time point in this sample: sample taken at primary tumor resection. No antigen has been assigned to these receptors. Study-wide results and caveats: How many expanded intratumoral alpha and beta TCRs were present tracked the tumor mutation count, which was a count of nonsynonymous mutations.

In TCRdb, the 5' RACE reads were re-called with MiXCR into one record per CDR3 protein. The sample includes 15,000 to 20,000 distinct CDR3 sequences, 6.2% seen only once; the top ten take around 6.5%. The sample here was lung tumor tissue, taken at surgery. The receptors here all came from a male donor with early-stage non-small cell lung cancer.

There are many counts of this clonotype. Since it is a stray read in a library aimed at alpha chains, this beta chain has a size that is not meaningful. The V gene is TRBV29-1, the J gene TRBJ2-1; TRBD2 is a possible D gene (7 bases). The V end was cut by 7 bases, the J end by 0 bases, with 16 bases between. The germline CDR1 and CDR2 sequences are SQVTM and ANQGSEA. The CDR3 has 15 amino acids. CDR3 protein: CSAEGGPSSYNEQFF. The CDR3 region has the DNA TGCAGCGCCGAGGGGGGGCCTAGCTCCTACAATGAGCAGTTCTTC.

About this clonotype: Being off target in a library aimed at alpha chains, this beta chain has a size of little meaning. J is TRBJ2-7 and V is TRBV6-1; D is ambiguous. The germline V gene encodes CDR1 MNHNS and CDR2 SASEGT. Trimming removed 4 bases from V and 0 bases from J, with 13 bases in between. This CDR3 region has 15 residues. The CDR3, as DNA: TGTGCCAGCAGTGGCCCCCAAACGTTCTCCTACGAGCAGTACTTC. Its protein is CASSGPQTFSYEQYF.

The table lists this clonotype with a few counts. A library made for alpha chains picked up this beta chain off target, so its size means little. This chain connects TRBV27 to TRBJ1-1; 7 bases map to TRBD1. Trimming at V came to 0 bases and at J to 8 bases, leaving 9 bases not matched to a gene. This CDR3 is built from 15 residues. Looked up from germline, CDR1 is MNHEY and CDR2 is SMNVEV (reference sequence). The chain's CDR3 is CASSLSITGADEAFF. CDR3 DNA: TGTGCCAGCAGTTTATCGATCACAGGGGCAGACGAAGCTTTCTTT.

This clonotype was seen at least ten times. This beta chain is off target for a library built for alpha chains, so its abundance means little. The J gene is TRBJ1-4, the V gene TRBV6-2 or TRBV6-3; TRBD1 matches 10 bases. The CDR3 extends over 14 amino acids. Germline CDR1 and CDR2: MNHEY and SVGEGT. The junction had 5 bases not matched to a gene; V was cut back by 7 bases and J by 6 bases. The DNA for the CDR3 is TGTGCCAGCACCACCGGGACAGGGGATGAAAAACTGTTTTTT. It is translated as CASTTGTGDEKLFF.

This clonotype was counted many times. This beta chain lies outside the target of a library built for alpha chains; its clone size means little. The chain carries TRBV29-1 and TRBJ2-2; D tentatively reads TRBD1 or TRBD2 (6 bases each). Germline CDR1 and CDR2: SQVTM and ANQGSEA. The CDR3 is made up of 13 amino acids. Trimming left V 6 bases short and J 4 bases short, with 12 bases between. DNA for the CDR3: TGCAGCGTGGGGGGCAGGCTCACCGGGGAGCTGTTTTTT. Translation gives CSVGGRLTGELFF.

This clonotype was detected ten times or more. This beta chain lies outside the target of a library built for alpha chains; its clone size means little. This chain links TRBV19 with TRBJ2-7, with TRBD1 matching over 7 bases. Germline CDR1 LNHDA, CDR2 SQIVND (reference sequence). This CDR3 contains 15 residues. The J segment lost 0 bases and the V segment lost 5 bases, leaving 7 bases of the junction unmatched. CDR3 protein: CASSSSWDSSYEQYF. CDR3 nucleotide sequence: TGTGCCAGTAGTTCCTCGTGGGACAGCTCCTACGAGCAGTACTTC.

This clonotype was observed at least ten times. This beta chain is an off-target read within a library intended for alpha chains, so its frequency means little. CDR3 loop: CSARQGGNLDTGELFF. The CDR3 DNA reads TGCAGTGCTAGGCAGGGAGGAAATCTGGACACCGGGGAGCTGTTTTTT. The genes are TRBV20-1 and TRBJ2-2; D possibly corresponds to TRBD2 (6 bases). The length of the CDR3 is 16 residues. Trimming cost V 3 bases and J 3 bases, with 17 bases left between them. From germline, CDR1 is DFQATT and CDR2 SNEGSKA (reference sequence).

There are many counts of this clonotype. This beta chain represents an off-target read in a library built for alpha chains; its size is of limited meaning. V and J are TRBV6-1 and TRBJ1-2; 8 bases map to TRBD1. CDR1 is MNHNS and CDR2 is SASEGT in the germline V gene. Germline trimming cut 3 bases from V and 5 bases from J; bases unmatched to any gene: 5. The CDR3 length is 14 residues. The CDR3 spells CASSDPGGEYGYTF. The CDR3 coding sequence is TGTGCCAGCAGTGATCCAGGGGGCGAGTATGGCTACACCTTC.

This clonotype has more than one count but fewer than ten. This beta chain appears as a stray read in a library generated for alpha chains; its size is not informative. CDR3 coding DNA: TGTGCCAGCAGCCAAGTGACTTCCATCGAGTACGAGCAGTACTTC. Translated, it gives CASSQVTSIEYEQYF. The chain employs TRBV3-1 and TRBJ2-7; D remains unclear. Trimming took 1 base from V and 4 from J, leaving 14 bases between them. CDR1 and CDR2 from the germline V gene are LGHDT and YNNKEL (reference sequence). This CDR3 has 15 amino acids.

This clonotype was observed a handful of times. This beta chain came through as a stray read in a library set up for alpha chains, and its size says little. The rearrangement uses TRBV7-2 and TRBJ2-5; 7 positions agree with TRBD1. Per the germline V gene, CDR1 is SGHTA and CDR2 is FQGNSA. The CDR3 sequence is 14 residues long. V lost 5 bases, J lost 5 bases, and 8 bases stayed unmatched. The CDR3 spells CASSEGTDGETQYF. The CDR3 DNA reads TGTGCCAGCAGCGAGGGGACAGACGGCGAGACCCAGTACTTC.

This clonotype appeared a few times. Since a much larger clone is just one base distant, this may be a read error. This beta chain appears as a stray read in a library generated for alpha chains; its size is not informative. The rearrangement joins TRBV9 to TRBJ1-4, with unresolved D. Trimming stripped 4 bases from V and 4 bases from J, with 11 bases between. Germline loops: CDR1 SGDLS, CDR2 YYNGEE. The CDR3 covers 14 residues. CDR3 amino acids: CASSCRAGNEKLFF. The CDR3 nucleotides are TGTGCCAGCAGCTGCAGAGCTGGTAATGAAAAACTGTTTTTT.

At least ten counts were recorded for this clonotype. The library was prepared for alpha chains; this beta chain is a stray read, so its frequency means little. The chain couples TRBV4-1 to TRBJ2-7; D unresolved. CDR3 length equals 14 residues. Trimming pared 0 bases from V and 4 bases from J, leaving 10 bases between. Germline values: CDR1 MGHRA, CDR2 YSYEKL. The CDR3 here is CASSQEVTLYEQYF. The CDR3, as DNA: TGCGCCAGCAGCCAAGAGGTCACCCTTTACGAGCAGTACTTC.

This clonotype was seen many times. This beta chain is an unintended read in a library built for alpha chains; its size means little. The J gene is TRBJ1-1, the V gene TRBV29-1; TRBD1 is a possible D gene (5 bases). The germline V and J ends were trimmed by 6 bases and 0 bases, with 11 bases remaining between them. Germline lookup yields CDR1 SQVTM and CDR2 ANQGSEA. The CDR3 is 13 amino acids. The CDR3 reads CSVGGPMNTEAFF. DNA of the CDR3: TGCAGCGTCGGGGGACCCATGAACACTGAAGCTTTCTTT.

In regard to this clonotype: Little can be read into the size of this beta chain, an off-target read in a library designed for alpha chains. The rearrangement links TRBV7-2 to TRBJ2-7; TRBD2 matches 8 bases. The CDR3 extends over 11 amino acids. Germline lookup yields CDR1 SGHTA and CDR2 FQGNSA. The CDR3 coding sequence is TGTGCTAGCGGGGACGCCTACGAGCAGTACTTC. Residues: CASGDAYEQYF.

About this clonotype: Little can be read into the size of this beta chain, an off-target read in a library designed for alpha chains. The chain combines TRBV10-2 with TRBJ2-1; 12 positions match TRBD1. CDR3 length: 17 amino acids. Germline trimming cut 2 bases from V and 10 bases from J; bases unmatched to any gene: 12. Per germline, CDR1 WSHSY and CDR2 SAAADI. The CDR3 spells CASSEVFGTGGIGEQFF. In DNA, the CDR3 is TGCGCCAGCAGTGAGGTGTTTGGGACAGGGGGCATAGGGGAGCAGTTCTTC.

This clonotype was found many times. This beta chain slipped into a library made for alpha chains as a stray read, so its size is not meaningful. The chain couples TRBV29-1 to TRBJ2-5; no reliable D call. Germline CDR1 SQVTM, CDR2 ANQGSEA. Trimming removed 3 bases at V and 5 bases at J, with 13 bases between. CDR3 length: 13 amino acids. The DNA for the CDR3 is TGCAGCGTTGAGGATCAGGCCCCGGAGACCCAGTACTTC. Its protein is CSVEDQAPETQYF.

On this clonotype itself: Little can be read into the size of this beta chain, an off-target read in a library designed for alpha chains. The gene calls are TRBV7-3 and TRBJ2-1; possible D gene TRBD2, 6 bases. The ends were cut back, 5 bases at V and 9 bases at J, with 20 bases in the middle. Germline lookup yields CDR1 SGHTA and CDR2 FQGTGA. There are 15 residues in the CDR3. The CDR3 region is CASSRTSWGFREQFF. For the CDR3, the DNA is TGTGCCAGCAGCCGCACTAGCTGGGGATTTCGTGAGCAGTTCTTC.

This clonotype is medium-sized in the sample. This beta chain represents an off-target read in a library built for alpha chains; its size is of limited meaning. J is TRBJ2-2 and V is TRBV28; 8 nucleotides match TRBD1. Germline values: CDR1 MDHEN, CDR2 SYDVKM. With 3 bases clipped from V and 5 bases from J, the junction kept 5 bases outside the gene matches. The CDR3 sequence is 15 residues long. The CDR3 spells CASSFQGAGTGELFF. The CDR3 DNA is TGTGCCAGCAGTTTCCAGGGGGCGGGTACCGGGGAGCTGTTTTTT. Variable domain in full (rest from reference TRBV28 and TRBJ2-2): DVKVTQSSRYLVKRTGEKVFLECVQDMDHENMFWYRQDPGLGLRLIYFSYDVKMKEKGDIPEGYSVSREKKERFSLILESASTNQTSMYLCASSFQGAGTGELFFGEGSRLTVL.

This clonotype was counted at least ten times. A library prepared for alpha chains yielded this beta chain as an off-target read; its size is of little meaning. The chain links TRBV20-1 to TRBJ2-1; D not certain. This CDR3 has 12 amino acids. Germline loops: CDR1 DFQATT, CDR2 SNEGSKA (reference sequence). Between the trimmed V and J ends, which lost 0 bases and 12 bases, there was a span of 12 bases. CDR3 coding DNA: TGCAGTGCTAGAGAAGTGGGAATTCGGCAGTTCTTC. Residues: CSAREVGIRQFF.

There are many counts of this clonotype. This beta chain was picked up by a library intended for alpha chains and is off target, so its count carries little meaning. The V gene is TRBV12-3 or TRBV12-4, the J gene TRBJ2-3, with D maybe TRBD2 (5 bases). CDR3 size: 13 residues. Trimming took off 6 bases at V and 8 bases at J, with 15 bases between the two ends. This CDR3 is CASSRSPRGTQYF. Written as DNA, the CDR3 is TGTGCCAGCAGCCGGTCCCCCCGGGGTACGCAGTATTTT.

The table lists this clonotype with many counts. With the library built for alpha chains, this beta chain is off target and its frequency is not meaningful. The rearrangement uses TRBV20-1 and TRBJ2-2; TRBD2 agrees at 7 bases. Germline V gene sequence: CDR1 DFQATT, CDR2 SNEGSKA (reference sequence). The CDR3 is 15 residues long. V lost 3 bases to trimming and J lost 1 base; unmatched junction nucleotides: 5. Here the CDR3 reads CSARGGRGNTGELFF. DNA of the CDR3: TGCAGTGCTAGGGGCGGGAGAGGGAACACCGGGGAGCTGTTTTTT.

Many counts were recorded for this clonotype. Because this beta chain is a stray read in a library intended to capture alpha chains, its abundance should not be given much weight. The chain combines TRBV12-5 with TRBJ2-3; 8 bases are shared with TRBD1. The germline V gene has CDR1 LGHNT and CDR2 FRNRAP. After removal of 4 bases from V and 6 bases from J, the junction contained 6 bases not matched to a gene. There are 14 residues in the CDR3. The DNA for the CDR3 is TGTGCTAGTGGTTCCGGGACAGGCGGGGATACGCAGTATTTT. Residues: CASGSGTGGDTQYF. The entire variable domain, with the rest obtained from reference TRBV12-5 and TRBJ2-3, is as follows: DARVTQTPRHKVTEMGQEVTMRCQPILGHNTVFWYRQTMMQGLELLAYFRNRAPLDDSGMPKDRFSAEMPDATLATLKIQPSEPRDSAVYFCASGSGTGGDTQYFGPGTRLTVL.

At least ten counts were recorded for this clonotype. This beta chain was picked up by a library intended for alpha chains and is off target, so its count carries little meaning. The chain is built from TRBV2 and TRBJ2-2; D remains ambiguous. Looked up from germline, CDR1 is SNHLY and CDR2 is FYNNEI. V was trimmed by 7 bases and J by 0 bases, leaving 12 bases between them. The CDR3 runs 15 residues. As DNA, the CDR3 is TGTGCCAGCACCCCCGGTCAGACGAACACCGGGGAGCTGTTTTTT. Amino acid sequence: CASTPGQTNTGELFF.

Many counts were recorded for this clonotype. Found in a library prepared for alpha chains, this beta chain is an off-target read, and its abundance has little meaning. CDR3 in amino acids: CASSPTGVETQYF. The CDR3 coding sequence is TGTGCCAGCAGCCCGACAGGGGTAGAGACCCAGTACTTC. The gene calls are TRBV11-2 and TRBJ2-5; 8 positions match TRBD1. Per germline, CDR1 SGHAT and CDR2 FQNNGV. V shed 5 bases and J 4 bases; nucleotides not matched to a gene: 3. The CDR3 loop spans 13 amino acids.

About this clonotype itself: No DNA is shown, since the ends of the CDR3 on it are uncertain; the CDR3 is the one TCRdb lists. The library was built for alpha chains, so this beta chain is an off-target read and its size means little. The CDR3 region is CASSFYICSARASTDTQYF. V is TRBV7-6 and J is TRBJ2-3; no DNA check was done on the table's D call, TRBD2. The germline V gene has CDR1 SGHVS and CDR2 FNYEAQ. The CDR3 has 19 amino acids, counting both end residues.

For this clonotype: This beta chain lies outside the target of a library built for alpha chains; its clone size means little. The rearrangement links TRBV3-1 to TRBJ2-7; 10 nucleotides align to TRBD1. In germline, CDR1 is LGHDT, CDR2 YNNKEL (reference sequence). The CDR3 is 14 residues long. V shed 3 bases, J shed 5 bases, and the junction held 4 bases outside the gene matches. This CDR3 is CASSHTGTGDEQYF. Written as DNA, the CDR3 is TGTGCCAGCAGCCATACCGGGACAGGGGACGAGCAGTACTTC.

This clonotype appeared many times. This beta chain slipped into a library made for alpha chains as a stray read, so its size is not meaningful. The J gene is TRBJ1-4, the V gene TRBV10-3, with a weak D call TRBD1 (5 bases). V was clipped by 4 bases and J by 6 bases, with 9 bases between them. Germline V gene lookup returns CDR1 ENHRY and CDR2 SYGVKD. The CDR3 has 13 amino acids. CDR3 sequence reads: CAISGGEDEKLFF. CDR3 coding DNA: TGTGCCATCAGTGGGGGCGAGGATGAAAAACTGTTTTTT.